This TCR beta chain was profiled in a study of T cell responses to AZD1222 COVID-19 vaccine. The overall study: The study pooled second doses at about 4 or about 12 weeks. General observations from the study: At baseline, seropositivity was found in only a handful of AZD1222 recipients.

This CDR3 comprises 16 residues. V lost 2 bases and J 1 base, leaving 13 bases between the germline ends. Germline loops: CDR1 SEHNR, CDR2 FQNEAQ (reference sequence). Points on this clone: The antigen is not known.

The assay was immunoSEQ multiplex PCR, and TCRdb's table has in-frame clones only and misses some. The data show 110,000 to 150,000 clones, about 92% seen once. The sequencing used peripheral blood, collected on day 0 of AZD1222 vaccination. This TCR was recovered from an adult in good health. The rearrangement links TRBV7-9 to TRBJ2-3; a possible D gene is TRBD2 (6 bases). Here the CDR3 reads CASSLSSVPGTDTQYF. Written as DNA, the CDR3 is TGTGCCAGCAGCTTATCTAGCGTCCCTGGCACAGATACGCAGTATTTT.